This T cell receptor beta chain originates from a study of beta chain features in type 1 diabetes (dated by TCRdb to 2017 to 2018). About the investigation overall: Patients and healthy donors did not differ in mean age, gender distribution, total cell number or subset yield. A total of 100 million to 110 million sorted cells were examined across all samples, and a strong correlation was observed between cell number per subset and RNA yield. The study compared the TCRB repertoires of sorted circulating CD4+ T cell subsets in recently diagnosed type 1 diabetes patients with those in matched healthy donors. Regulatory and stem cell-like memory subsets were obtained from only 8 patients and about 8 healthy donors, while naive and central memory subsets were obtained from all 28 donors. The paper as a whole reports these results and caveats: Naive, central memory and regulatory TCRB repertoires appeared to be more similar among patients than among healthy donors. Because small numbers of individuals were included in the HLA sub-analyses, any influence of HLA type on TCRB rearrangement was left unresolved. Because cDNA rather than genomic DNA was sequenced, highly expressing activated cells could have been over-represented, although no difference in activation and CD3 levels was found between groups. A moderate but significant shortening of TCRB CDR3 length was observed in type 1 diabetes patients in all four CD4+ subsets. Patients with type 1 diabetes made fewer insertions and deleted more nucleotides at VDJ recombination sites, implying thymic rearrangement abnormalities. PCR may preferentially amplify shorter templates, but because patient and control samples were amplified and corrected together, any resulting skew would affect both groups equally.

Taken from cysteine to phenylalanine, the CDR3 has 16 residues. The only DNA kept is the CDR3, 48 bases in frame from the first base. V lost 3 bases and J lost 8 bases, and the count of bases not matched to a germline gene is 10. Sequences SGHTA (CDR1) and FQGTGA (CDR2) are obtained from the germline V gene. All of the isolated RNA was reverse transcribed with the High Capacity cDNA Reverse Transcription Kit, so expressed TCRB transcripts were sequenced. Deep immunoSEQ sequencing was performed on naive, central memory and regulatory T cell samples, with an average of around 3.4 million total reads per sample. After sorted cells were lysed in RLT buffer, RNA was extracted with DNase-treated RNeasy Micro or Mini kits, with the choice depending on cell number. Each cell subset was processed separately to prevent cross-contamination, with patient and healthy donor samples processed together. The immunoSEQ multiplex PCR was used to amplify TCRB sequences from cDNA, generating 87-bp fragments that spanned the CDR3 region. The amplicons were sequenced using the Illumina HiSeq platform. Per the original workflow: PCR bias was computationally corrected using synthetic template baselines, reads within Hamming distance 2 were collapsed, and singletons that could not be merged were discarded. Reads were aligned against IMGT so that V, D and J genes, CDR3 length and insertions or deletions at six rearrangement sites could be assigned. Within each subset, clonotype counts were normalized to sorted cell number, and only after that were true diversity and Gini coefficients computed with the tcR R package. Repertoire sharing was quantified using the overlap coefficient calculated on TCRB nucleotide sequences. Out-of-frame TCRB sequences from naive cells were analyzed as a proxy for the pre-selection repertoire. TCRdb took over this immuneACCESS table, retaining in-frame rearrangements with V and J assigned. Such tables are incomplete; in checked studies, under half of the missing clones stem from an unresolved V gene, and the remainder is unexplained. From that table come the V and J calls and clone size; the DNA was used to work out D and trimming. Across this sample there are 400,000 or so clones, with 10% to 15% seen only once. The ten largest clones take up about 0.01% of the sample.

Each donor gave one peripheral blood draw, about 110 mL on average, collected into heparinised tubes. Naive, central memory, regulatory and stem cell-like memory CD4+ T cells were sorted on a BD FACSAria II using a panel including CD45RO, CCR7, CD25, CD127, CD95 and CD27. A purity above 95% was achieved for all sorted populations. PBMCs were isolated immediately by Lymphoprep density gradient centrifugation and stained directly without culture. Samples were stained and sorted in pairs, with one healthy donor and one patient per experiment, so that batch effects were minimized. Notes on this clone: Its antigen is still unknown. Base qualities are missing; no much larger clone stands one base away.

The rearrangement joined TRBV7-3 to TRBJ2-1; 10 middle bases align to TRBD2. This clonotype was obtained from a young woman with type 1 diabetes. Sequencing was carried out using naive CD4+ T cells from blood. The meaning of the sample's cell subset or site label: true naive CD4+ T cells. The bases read TGTGCCAGCAGCTTGACAGGGACTAGCGTCTTGGATGAGCAGTTCTTC. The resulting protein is CASSLTGTSVLDEQFF.